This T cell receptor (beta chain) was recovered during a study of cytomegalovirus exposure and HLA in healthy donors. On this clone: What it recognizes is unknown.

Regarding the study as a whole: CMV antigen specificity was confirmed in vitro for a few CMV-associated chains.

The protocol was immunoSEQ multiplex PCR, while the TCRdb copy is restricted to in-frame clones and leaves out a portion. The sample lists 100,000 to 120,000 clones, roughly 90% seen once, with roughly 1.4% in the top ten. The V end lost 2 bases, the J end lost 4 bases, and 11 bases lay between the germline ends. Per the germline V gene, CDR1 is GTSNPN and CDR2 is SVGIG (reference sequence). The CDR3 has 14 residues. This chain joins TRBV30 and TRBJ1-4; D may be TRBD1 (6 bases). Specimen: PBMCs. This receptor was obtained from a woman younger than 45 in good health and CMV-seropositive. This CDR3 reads CAWSPNRVNEKLFF. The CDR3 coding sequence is TGTGCCTGGAGTCCCAACAGGGTTAATGAAAAACTGTTTTTT.